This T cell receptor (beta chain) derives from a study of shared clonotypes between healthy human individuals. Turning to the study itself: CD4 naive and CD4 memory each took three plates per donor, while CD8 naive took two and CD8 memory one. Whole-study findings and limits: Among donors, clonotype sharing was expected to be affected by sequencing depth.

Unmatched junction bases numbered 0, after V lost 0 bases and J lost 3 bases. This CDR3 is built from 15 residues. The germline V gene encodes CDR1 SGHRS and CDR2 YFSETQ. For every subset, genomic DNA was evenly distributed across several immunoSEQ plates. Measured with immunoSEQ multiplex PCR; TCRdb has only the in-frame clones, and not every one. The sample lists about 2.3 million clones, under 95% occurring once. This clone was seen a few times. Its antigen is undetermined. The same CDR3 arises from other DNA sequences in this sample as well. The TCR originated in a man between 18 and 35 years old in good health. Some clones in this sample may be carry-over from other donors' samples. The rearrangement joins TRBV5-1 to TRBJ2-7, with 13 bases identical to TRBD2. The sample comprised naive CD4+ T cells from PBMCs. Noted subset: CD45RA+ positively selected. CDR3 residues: CASSLGTSGSYEQYF. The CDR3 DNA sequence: TGCGCCAGCAGCTTGGGGACTAGCGGGAGCTACGAGCAGTACTTC.